Sequencing of this T cell receptor beta chain was carried out in a study of CD8 T cells in Susac syndrome. A quantity of about 0.5 to 1 ug RNA underwent reverse transcription using random hexamers. The amplification used immunoSEQ multiplex PCR on TCR beta CDR3; it spanned 54 Vbeta and 13 Jbeta. MiXCR, run by TCRdb on the immunoSEQ multiplex PCR reads, gives a single entry per CDR3 protein. The sample includes roughly 200,000 distinct CDR3 sequences, 90% to 97% of them seen just once. The T cells that were sequenced for TCR beta were CD8+ and CD4+ cells from blood. General study findings and limits: It was acknowledged in the study that its TCR sequencing and HLA analysis involved a relatively small number of individuals.

As for this clonotype: Its antigen remains unknown.

The CDR3 length is 14 residues. Germline CDR1 reads DFQATT; CDR2 reads SNEGSKA (reference sequence). Trimming shortened V by 5 bases and J by 0 bases, and 13 bases separated the two germline ends. Material for sequencing was CD4+ T cells from PBMCs. The chain uses TRBV20-1 and TRBJ1-1, with unresolved D. This TCR came from a human donor with multiple sclerosis. CDR3 in DNA: TGCAGTGCTGGTGAAGGATTCATGAACACTGAAGCTTTCTTT. Its protein product is CSAGEGFMNTEAFF.